These 21 T cell receptor beta chains were all obtained from the same sample, sequenced in a study of cytomegalovirus exposure and HLA in healthy donors. The study ran its PCR with 60 Vbeta and 13 Jbeta primers. TCRdb's copy holds only in-frame clones and misses some; the assay was immunoSEQ multiplex PCR. The sample has approximately 120,000 clones, more than 65% seen once; the top ten hold less than 15%. The sequencing sample was made of PBMCs. The receptor set was obtained from a woman aged 55-75 years in good health and CMV-seropositive.

In this sample, this clone turned up a few times. The chain carries TRBV4-3 and TRBJ1-1; 7 bases line up with TRBD1. The V gene's germline CDR1 is LGHNA and CDR2 YSLEER. V was pared by 0 bases and J by 6 bases, with 10 bases of the junction left unmatched. This CDR3 comprises 16 residues. CDR3 sequence reads: CASSQDRPKGAAEAFF. The CDR3 region has the DNA TGCGCCAGCAGCCAAGATCGACCGAAGGGGGCCGCTGAAGCTTTCTTT.

In this sample, this clone turned up a few times. This chain joins TRBV2 and TRBJ2-7, with 8 bases aligning to TRBD1. J lost 4 bases, V lost 10 bases, and 9 bases had no gene match. The CDR3 is 13 amino acids. Germline loops: CDR1 SNHLY, CDR2 FYNNEI. The CDR3 is CAMTDRAGYEQYF. The CDR3 region has the DNA TGTGCCATGACGGACAGGGCGGGTTACGAGCAGTACTTC.

This clone turned up a few times. CDR3 in amino acids: CASSQVFGVGAPYGYTF. The CDR3 bases are TGCGCCAGCAGCCAAGTTTTCGGAGTTGGAGCCCCCTATGGCTACACCTTC. V gene TRBV4-3 combines with J gene TRBJ1-2; D uncertain. The CDR3 is 17 amino acids. V was cut by 1 base and J by 4 bases, with 19 bases left in between. CDR1 and CDR2 (germline): LGHNA, YSLEER.

V gene TRBV7-9 combines with J gene TRBJ1-2, with 7 bases aligning to TRBD1. J lost 5 bases, V lost 1 base, and 1 base had no gene match. The CDR3 contains 13 residues. Per germline, CDR1 SEHNR and CDR2 FQNEAQ (reference sequence). Written as DNA, the CDR3 is TGTGCCAGCAGCTTAGGGGGACAGTATGGCTACACCTTC. Its translation: CASSLGGQYGYTF.

In its sample, this clone was seen a few times. This sequence joins TRBV7-2 and TRBJ1-4, with unresolved D. The length of the CDR3 is 14 residues. Germline values: CDR1 SGHTA, CDR2 FQGNSA. V was cut by 1 base and J by 7 bases, with 10 bases left in between. In nucleotides, the CDR3 is TGTGCCAGCAGCTTAGAGGTGGGAGTTGAAAAACTGTTTTTT. Its protein is CASSLEVGVEKLFF.

This clone has a handful of counts. CDR3 nucleotides: TGTGCCAGCAGCTTGGGCGGGGGGTCCTACAATGAGCAGTTCTTC. This gives the protein CASSLGGGSYNEQFF. The chain has TRBV5-8 and TRBJ2-1, with 8 bases fitting TRBD2. This CDR3 contains 15 residues. J gave up 1 base and V 0 bases, and 0 bases lay outside the gene matches. Germline-derived CDR1 and CDR2 are SGHTS and YDEGEE.

This chain uses TRBV6-5 with TRBJ2-2; D unclear. CDR3 length equals 16 residues. Deletions cut 1 base from V and 4 bases from J, with 13 bases between. The germline V gene encodes CDR1 MNHEY and CDR2 SVGAGI. CDR3 loop: CASSYYSLISTGELFF. DNA of the CDR3: TGTGCCAGCAGTTACTACAGTTTGATCAGCACCGGGGAGCTGTTTTTT.

With regard to this clone: At one boundary the junction diverges from the germline segment, which might be a read error. The CDR3 region is CVSSLVRTVMNTEAFF. CDR3 nucleotides: TGTGTCAGCAGCTTAGTTAGGACAGTTATGAACACTGAAGCTTTCTTT. The chain is built from TRBV7-9 and TRBJ1-1, with D maybe TRBD1 (6 bases). The germline V gene encodes CDR1 SEHNR and CDR2 FQNEAQ (reference sequence). The CDR3 consists of 16 residues.

The sample holds one count of this clone. The rearrangement links TRBV19 to TRBJ1-1; TRBD1 aligns across 8 bases. Germline-derived CDR1 and CDR2 are LNHDA and SQIVND (reference sequence). The CDR3 consists of 14 residues. V shed 4 bases, J shed 11 bases, and the junction held 12 bases outside the gene matches. The CDR3 here is CASSSPDRGRRAFF. The CDR3 DNA is TGTGCCAGTAGTAGCCCCGACAGGGGCAGGAGGGCTTTCTTT.

The chain couples TRBV7-8 to TRBJ1-1; no clear D. V was cut by 1 base and J by 4 bases, with 10 bases left in between. CDR1 and CDR2 (germline): SGHVS, FQNEAQ. This CDR3 comprises 14 residues. The CDR3 bases are TGTGCCAGCAGCTTAGTAACGAGGTCCACTGAAGCTTTCTTT. Its translation is CASSLVTRSTEAFF. Supplemented by reference TRBV7-8 and TRBJ1-1, the full variable domain reads GAGVSQSPRYKVAKRGQDVALRCDPISGHVSLFWYQQALGQGPEFLTYFQNEAQLDKSGLPSDRFFAERPEGSVSTLKIQRTQQEDSAVYLCASSLVTRSTEAFFGQGTRLTVV.

The V call is TRBV5-8, the J call TRBJ2-7, with 7 positions matching TRBD2. With 3 bases clipped from V and 2 bases from J, the junction kept 8 bases outside the gene matches. CDR1 is SGHTS and CDR2 is YDEGEE in the germline V gene. The CDR3 has 15 amino acids. CDR3 bases: TGTGCCAGCAGCTCCCCCCCTGGACTAGCCTACGAGCAGTACTTC. It translates to CASSSPPGLAYEQYF.

The chain links TRBV5-1 to TRBJ1-1; the match to TRBD1 covers 7 bases. Germline trimming cut 2 bases from V and 4 bases from J; bases unmatched to any gene: 5. Germline V lookup: CDR1 SGHRS, CDR2 YFSETQ. The CDR3 is 14 amino acids. The CDR3 sequence is CASSFSTGSTEAFF. The CDR3 DNA sequence: TGCGCCAGCAGCTTTTCGACAGGGTCCACTGAAGCTTTCTTT.

The chain links TRBV14 to TRBJ1-4, with no clear D. V lost 4 bases, J lost 3 bases, and 15 bases lay in between. The CDR3 extends over 16 amino acids. Germline CDR1 SGHDN, CDR2 FVKESK. CDR3: CASSRYSTAPNEKLFF. The CDR3 coding sequence is TGTGCCAGCAGCCGATACTCAACAGCACCTAATGAAAAACTGTTTTTT. The full variable domain, in which reference TRBV14 and TRBJ1-4 provide the parts outside the CDR3, is EAGVTQFPSHSVIEKGQTVTLRCDPISGHDNLYWYRRVMGKEIKFLLHFVKESKQDESGMPNNRFLAERTGGTYSTLKVQPAELEDSGVYFCASSRYSTAPNEKLFFGSGTQLSVL.

The chain recombines TRBV12-5 with TRBJ2-7, with TRBD1 identical over 9 bases. The V gene's germline CDR1 is LGHNT and CDR2 FRNRAP. The CDR3 is 15 residues long. The ends lost 5 bases at V and 5 bases at J; junction bases unmatched: 10. The CDR3 is CASGAPGQGRNEQYF. In nucleotides, the CDR3 is TGTGCTAGTGGTGCCCCGGGACAGGGAAGGAACGAGCAGTACTTC.

The rearrangement joins TRBV2 to TRBJ1-5; tentatively, D is TRBD1 (6 bases). The length of the CDR3 is 12 residues. With 5 bases removed from V and 11 bases from J, the gap between germline ends came to 13 bases. Per germline, CDR1 SNHLY and CDR2 FYNNEI. CDR3 nucleotides: TGTGCCAGCAGTTTGGGGGCCCGGACCCAGCATTTT. Translating gives CASSLGARTQHF.

V gene TRBV29-1 combines with J gene TRBJ2-5; a possible D gene is TRBD1 (5 bases). Trimming stripped 7 bases from V and 5 bases from J, with 26 bases between. Germline V gene lookup returns CDR1 SQVTM and CDR2 ANQGSEA. CDR3 size: 16 residues. The CDR3 reads CSAGEEGAPEWETQYF. DNA for the CDR3: TGCAGCGCTGGCGAAGAAGGGGCCCCTGAGTGGGAGACCCAGTACTTC.

Relative to its sample, this clone is medium-sized. The rearrangement links TRBV6-6 to TRBJ1-1; D unresolved. Germline CDR1 MNHNY, CDR2 SVGAGI (reference sequence). The V and J ends lost 2 bases and 1 base respectively, with 8 bases between them. The CDR3 loop spans 14 amino acids. The CDR3 protein is CASSYDRENTEAFF. Written as DNA, the CDR3 is TGTGCCAGCAGTTACGATCGGGAGAACACTGAAGCTTTCTTT.

This chain's CDR3 is CASSQVTSGGRNEQFF. In nucleotides, the CDR3 is TGTGCCAGCAGCCAAGTTACTAGCGGGGGGCGGAATGAGCAGTTCTTC. The rearrangement joins TRBV4-2 to TRBJ2-1; the match to TRBD2 covers 12 bases. Unmatched junction bases numbered 5, after V lost 1 base and J lost 7 bases. The CDR3 is made up of 16 amino acids. Germline CDR1 reads LGHNA; CDR2 reads YNFKEQ.

This chain connects TRBV5-1 to TRBJ2-5; 12 positions match TRBD1. V shed 3 bases and J 5 bases; nucleotides not matched to a gene: 5. Germline CDR1 and CDR2: SGHRS and YFSETQ. The CDR3 is made up of 15 amino acids. The CDR3 protein is CASSSGTGGLETQYF. The CDR3 nucleotides are TGCGCCAGCAGCTCCGGGACAGGGGGCTTGGAGACCCAGTACTTC.

The chain uses TRBV13 and TRBJ2-5; 7 bases fit TRBD1. V trimming: 3 bases; J trimming: 12 bases; junction bases outside the gene matches: 7. Looked up from germline, CDR1 is PRHDT and CDR2 is FYEKMQ (reference sequence). The CDR3 has 12 amino acids. The CDR3 loop is CASSFRQGPKYF. The CDR3 region has the DNA TGTGCCAGCAGCTTCCGACAGGGCCCCAAGTACTTC.

V gene TRBV9 combines with J gene TRBJ1-5; D uncertain. The ends were cut back, 0 bases at V and 4 bases at J, with 5 bases in the middle. Germline CDR1 SGDLS, CDR2 YYNGEE. The CDR3 has 13 residues. CDR3 in DNA: TGTGCCAGCAGCGTAGATCAGAATCAGCCCCAGCATTTT. This sequence encodes CASSVDQNQPQHF.